The T cell receptor (beta chain) described here comes from a study of blood T cell repertoires in COVID-19. Study as a whole: The United States, Italy and Spain were the sources of the acute and convalescent COVID-19 samples. Sample material is recorded as cDNA or gDNA derived from T cells, B-cell-depleted T cells, or PBMCs.

In the study's own analysis: Amplified reference gene primers provided the basis for estimating nucleated cell counts. Repertoires were generated with immunoSEQ multiplex PCR, while TCRdb's copy carries only in-frame clones and drops some. V, J and clone size derive from that table, while D and trimming were established from the DNA sequence. The sample gives about 110,000 clones, roughly 70% of which show up once; about 1.8% is in the top ten. The CDR3 is made up of 14 amino acids. Trimming cost V 4 bases and J 5 bases, with 15 bases left between them. CDR1 MNHEY and CDR2 SVGAGI come from the germline V gene.

Sequencing used peripheral blood. The chain links TRBV6-5 to TRBJ2-7, with a tentative D call TRBD1 (6 bases). The sequence came from a woman between 40 and 50 years old with acute or convalescent COVID-19. The CDR3 loop reads CASSSTTGVHEQYF. The CDR3 nucleotides are TGTGCCAGCAGTTCCACGACAGGCGTCCACGAGCAGTACTTC.